A selection of T cell receptor beta chains follows, all from one sample in a study of blood T cell repertoires in COVID-19. Using immunoSEQ multiplex PCR, the repertoire was profiled, and TCRdb retains in-frame clones only, with some absent. The sample consists of about 110,000 clones, 89% of them appearing once. Specimen: peripheral blood. These receptors were collected from a middle-aged man with active or convalescent COVID-19. Each CDR3 is given with its conserved first and last residue. D genes are given only for firm matches. Size is omitted from some rows. Given values are once, few, many or a class for expanded clones.

j_call	clone_size	d_call	v_call	cdr3_aa	cdr3_nt
TRBJ1-2	.	TRBD1	TRBV27	CASSGLPQAGGDYGYTF	TGTGCCAGCAGTGGTCTCCCACAGGCAGGGGGCGACTATGGCTACACCTTC
TRBJ2-3	.	TRBD2	TRBV7-2	CASSPGLAGGGDTQYF	TGTGCCAGCAGCCCGGGACTAGCGGGAGGAGGAGATACGCAGTATTTT
TRBJ2-1	.	.	TRBV11-2	CASRSSSNEQFF	TGTGCCAGCAGATCCTCTAGCAATGAGCAGTTCTTC
TRBJ2-2	.	.	TRBV5-1	CASSLASANTGELFF	TGCGCCAGCAGCTTGGCCTCAGCGAACACCGGGGAGCTGTTTTTT
TRBJ2-5	.	.	TRBV7-6	CASSLGQGRGETQYF	TGTGCCAGCAGCTTAGGGCAGGGGAGAGGAGAGACCCAGTACTTC
TRBJ1-2	.	.	TRBV3-1/TRBV3-2	CASSQNWREVGGYTF	TGTGCCAGCAGCCAAAATTGGAGGGAGGTGGGAGGCTACACCTTC
TRBJ1-5	.	.	TRBV7-2	CASSLEGLGLQPQHF	TGTGCCAGCAGCTTAGAGGGACTAGGGCTGCAGCCCCAGCATTTT
TRBJ1-5	.	.	TRBV10-3	CAIRGLNQPQHF	TGTGCCATCAGGGGCTTAAATCAGCCCCAGCATTTT
TRBJ1-5	.	TRBD1	TRBV7-7	CASSLGVAGGNQPQHF	TGTGCCAGCAGCTTAGGAGTGGCAGGGGGTAATCAGCCCCAGCATTTT
TRBJ1-1	.	TRBD1	TRBV6-5	CASRGQWRTEAFF	TGTGCCAGCAGGGGACAGTGGAGGACTGAAGCTTTCTTT
TRBJ2-2	.	TRBD1	TRBV7-6	CASSSPGQGASGELFF	TGTGCCAGCAGCTCCCCGGGACAGGGGGCTTCCGGGGAGCTGTTTTTT
TRBJ2-5	.	TRBD2	TRBV15	CATSREGLWTRGSETQYF	TGTGCCACCAGCAGAGAAGGGCTATGGACTAGGGGTTCAGAGACCCAGTACTTC
TRBJ2-7	.	TRBD2	TRBV11-2	CASSPIRGGSSYEQYF	TGTGCCAGCAGTCCTATTCGGGGGGGCAGCTCCTACGAGCAGTACTTC
TRBJ1-2	.	.	TRBV5-1	CASSLGDIRVGYGYTF	TGCGCCAGCAGCTTGGGGGACATCAGGGTCGGCTATGGCTACACCTTC
TRBJ2-1	.	.	TRBV6-2/TRBV6-3	CASSLLGIEQFF	TGTGCCAGCAGTCTCCTCGGGATCGAGCAGTTCTTC
TRBJ1-4	.	.	TRBV4-1	CASSRPGTGGEKLFF	TGCGCCAGCAGCCGTCCCGGGACGGGAGGGGAAAAACTGTTTTTT
TRBJ2-1	.	.	TRBV7-9	CASSLDLSYNEQFF	TGTGCCAGCAGCTTAGATCTATCCTACAATGAGCAGTTCTTC
TRBJ1-3	once	.	TRBV7-9	CASSSTSGILSGNTIYF	TGTGCCAGCAGCTCAACTTCAGGGATACTCTCTGGAAACACCATATATTTT
TRBJ2-2	.	.	TRBV18	CASSLEISTGELFF	TGTGCCAGCTCACTTGAGATTTCCACCGGGGAGCTGTTTTTT
TRBJ1-1	.	.	TRBV30	CAWSPRGGATEAFF	TGTGCCTGGAGTCCTCGGGGTGGCGCCACTGAAGCTTTCTTT
TRBJ1-2	.	.	TRBV30	CAWSVVGRGYTF	TGTGCCTGGAGTGTAGTCGGGAGGGGCTACACCTTC
TRBJ2-2	.	.	TRBV4-1	CASSPLGDPWYTGELFF	TGCGCCAGCAGCCCCCTCGGAGATCCCTGGTACACCGGGGAGCTGTTTTTT
TRBJ2-6	few	.	TRBV6-2/TRBV6-3	CASIPLSGANVLTF	TGTGCCAGCATCCCCCTCTCTGGGGCCAACGTCCTGACTTTC
TRBJ1-1	.	.	TRBV7-2	CASSSGGAVNTEAFF	TGTGCCAGCAGCTCCGGGGGGGCGGTGAACACTGAAGCTTTCTTT
TRBJ2-7	once	.	TRBV7-9	CASSLLSPDEQYF	TGTGCCAGCAGCTTATTATCCCCTGACGAGCAGTACTTC
TRBJ2-3	.	TRBD2	TRBV12-3/TRBV12-4	CATRAGVTDTQYF	TGTGCCACCAGAGCGGGAGTAACAGATACGCAGTATTTT
TRBJ1-5	.	TRBD1	TRBV19	CASSSVTGKQPQHF	TGTGCCAGTAGTTCAGTGACAGGGAAACAGCCCCAGCATTTT
TRBJ2-7	.	TRBD2	TRBV18	CASSPGWGGGRASEQYF	TGTGCCAGCTCACCAGGTTGGGGAGGCGGGAGGGCCTCCGAGCAGTACTTC
TRBJ1-2	many	.	TRBV7-2	CASSQEGAGRYGYTF	TGTGCCAGCAGCCAAGAAGGGGCAGGGAGGTACGGCTACACCTTC
TRBJ2-7	once	TRBD2	TRBV5-1	CASRPTLVQRDYEQYF	TGCGCCAGCAGACCCACTCTAGTCCAGCGGGACTACGAGCAGTACTTC
TRBJ2-7	.	TRBD1	TRBV28	CASSYFGQGDSEQYF	TGTGCCAGCAGCTATTTCGGACAGGGGGATAGCGAGCAGTACTTC
TRBJ1-5	.	TRBD1	TRBV19	CATSDRGGQPQHF	TGTGCCACATCAGACAGGGGCGGTCAGCCCCAGCATTTT
TRBJ1-1	.	.	TRBV19	CASSAPGTPDTEAFF	TGTGCCAGTAGTGCTCCCGGGACACCGGACACTGAAGCTTTCTTT
TRBJ2-4	.	TRBD1	TRBV6-1	CASSEGDRRIQYF	TGTGCCAGCAGTGAAGGGGACAGGCGGATTCAGTACTTC
TRBJ2-7	.	TRBD2	TRBV7-2	CASRGGPHEQYF	TGTGCCAGCCGGGGGGGGCCCCACGAGCAGTACTTC
TRBJ2-7	.	.	TRBV9	CASSARGTDTYEQYF	TGTGCCAGCAGCGCCCGCGGGACAGACACCTACGAGCAGTACTTC
TRBJ1-5	.	TRBD1	TRBV6-5	CASAGQGVNQPQHF	TGTGCCAGCGCGGGACAGGGGGTCAATCAGCCCCAGCATTTT
TRBJ2-3	once	TRBD2	TRBV10-3	CAITAGGFGDTQYF	TGTGCCATCACGGCGGGAGGGTTCGGAGATACGCAGTATTTT